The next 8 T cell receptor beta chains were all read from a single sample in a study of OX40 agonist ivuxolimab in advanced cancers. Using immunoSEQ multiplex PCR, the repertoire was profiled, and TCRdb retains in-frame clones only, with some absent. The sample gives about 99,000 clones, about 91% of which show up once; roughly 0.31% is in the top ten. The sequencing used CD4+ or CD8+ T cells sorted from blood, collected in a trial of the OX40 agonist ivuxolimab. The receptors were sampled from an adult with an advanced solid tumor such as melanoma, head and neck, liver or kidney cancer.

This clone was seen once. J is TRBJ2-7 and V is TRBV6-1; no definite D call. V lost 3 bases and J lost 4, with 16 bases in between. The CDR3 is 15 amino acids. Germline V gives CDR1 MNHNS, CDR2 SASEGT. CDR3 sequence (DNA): TGTGCCAGCAGTGACACTCGGTCCGCTCCTTACGAGCAGTACTTC. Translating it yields CASSDTRSAPYEQYF.

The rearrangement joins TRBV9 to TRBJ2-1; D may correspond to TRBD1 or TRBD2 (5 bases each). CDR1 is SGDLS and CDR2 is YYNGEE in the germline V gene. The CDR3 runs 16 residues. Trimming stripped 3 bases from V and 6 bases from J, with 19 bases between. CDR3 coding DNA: TGTGCCAGCAGCGGGCAGGGAGACCGGTTTGTCAATGAGCAGTTCTTC. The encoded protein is CASSGQGDRFVNEQFF.

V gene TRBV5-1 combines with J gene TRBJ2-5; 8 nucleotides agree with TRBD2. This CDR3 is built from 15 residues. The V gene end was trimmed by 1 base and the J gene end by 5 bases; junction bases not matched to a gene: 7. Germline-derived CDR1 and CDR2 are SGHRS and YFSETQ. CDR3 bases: TGCGCCAGCAGCTTGAACGGGAGGGCCGGGGAGACCCAGTACTTC. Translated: CASSLNGRAGETQYF.

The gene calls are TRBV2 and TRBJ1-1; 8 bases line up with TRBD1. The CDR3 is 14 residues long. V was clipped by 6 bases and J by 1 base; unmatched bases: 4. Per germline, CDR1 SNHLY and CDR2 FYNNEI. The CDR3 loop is CASRSDRANTEAFF. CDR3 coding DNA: TGTGCCAGCAGATCGGACAGGGCGAACACTGAAGCTTTCTTT.

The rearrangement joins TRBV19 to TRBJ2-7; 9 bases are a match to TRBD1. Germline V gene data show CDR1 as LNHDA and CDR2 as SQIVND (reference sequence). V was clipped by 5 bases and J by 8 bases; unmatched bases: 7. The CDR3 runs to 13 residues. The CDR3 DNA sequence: TGTGCCAGTAGTCCGGCGGACAGGGGTAAGCAGTACTTC. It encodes CASSPADRGKQYF. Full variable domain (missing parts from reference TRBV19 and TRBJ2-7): DGGITQSPKYLFRKEGQNVTLSCEQNLNHDAMYWYRQDPGQGLRLIYYSQIVNDFQKGDIAEGYSVSREKKESFPLTVTSAQKNPTAFYLCASSPADRGKQYFGPGTRLTVT.

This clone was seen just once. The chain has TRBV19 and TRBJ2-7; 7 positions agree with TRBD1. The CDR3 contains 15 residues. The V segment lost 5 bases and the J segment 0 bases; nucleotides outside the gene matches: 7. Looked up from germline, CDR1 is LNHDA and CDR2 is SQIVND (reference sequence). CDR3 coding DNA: TGTGCCAGTAGTCCCCGGGACAGCGACTCCTACGAGCAGTACTTC. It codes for CASSPRDSDSYEQYF.

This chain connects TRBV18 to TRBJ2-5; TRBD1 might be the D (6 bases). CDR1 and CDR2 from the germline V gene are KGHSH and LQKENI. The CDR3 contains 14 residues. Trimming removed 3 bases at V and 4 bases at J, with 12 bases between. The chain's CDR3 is CASSPLRGGETQYF. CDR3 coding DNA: TGTGCCAGCTCACCTCTTCGAGGGGGAGAGACCCAGTACTTC.

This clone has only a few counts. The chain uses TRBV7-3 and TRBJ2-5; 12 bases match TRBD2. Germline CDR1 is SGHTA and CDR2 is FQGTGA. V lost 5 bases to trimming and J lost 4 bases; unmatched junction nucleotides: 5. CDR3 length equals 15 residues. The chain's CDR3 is CASSPSGLAGETQYF. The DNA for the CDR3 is TGTGCCAGCAGCCCCTCGGGACTAGCGGGAGAGACCCAGTACTTC.